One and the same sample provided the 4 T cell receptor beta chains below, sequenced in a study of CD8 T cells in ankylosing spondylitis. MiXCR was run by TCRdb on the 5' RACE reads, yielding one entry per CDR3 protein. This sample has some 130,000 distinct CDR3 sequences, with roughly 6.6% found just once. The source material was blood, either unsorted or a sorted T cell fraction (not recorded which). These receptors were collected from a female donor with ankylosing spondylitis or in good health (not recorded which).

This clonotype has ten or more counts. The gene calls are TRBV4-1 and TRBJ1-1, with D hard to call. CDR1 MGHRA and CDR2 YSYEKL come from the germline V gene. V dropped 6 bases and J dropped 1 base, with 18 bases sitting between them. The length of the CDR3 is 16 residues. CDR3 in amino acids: CASSPKYRGKNTEAFF. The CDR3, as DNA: TGCGCCAGCAGTCCGAAGTACCGAGGGAAGAACACTGAAGCTTTCTTT.

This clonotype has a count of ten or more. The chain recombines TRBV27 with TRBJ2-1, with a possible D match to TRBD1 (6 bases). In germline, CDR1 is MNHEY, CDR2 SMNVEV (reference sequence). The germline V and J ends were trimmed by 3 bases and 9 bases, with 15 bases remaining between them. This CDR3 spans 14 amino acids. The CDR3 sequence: CASSLDRSWIEQFF. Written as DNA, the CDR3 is TGTGCCAGCAGTTTGGACAGATCGTGGATTGAGCAGTTCTTC.

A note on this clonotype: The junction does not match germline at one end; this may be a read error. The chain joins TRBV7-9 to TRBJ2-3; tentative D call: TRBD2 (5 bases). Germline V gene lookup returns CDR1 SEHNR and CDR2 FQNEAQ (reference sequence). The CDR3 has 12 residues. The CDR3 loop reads CVSSLPGDTQYF. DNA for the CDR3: TGTGTCAGCAGCCTCCCGGGGGATACGCAGTATTTT.

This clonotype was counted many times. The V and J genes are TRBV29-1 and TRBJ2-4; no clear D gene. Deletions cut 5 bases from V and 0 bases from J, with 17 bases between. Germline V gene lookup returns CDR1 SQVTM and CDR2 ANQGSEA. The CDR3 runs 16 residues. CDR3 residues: CSVIQHGNLAKNIQYF. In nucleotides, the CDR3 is TGCAGCGTTATCCAACACGGCAACCTAGCCAAAAACATTCAGTACTTC. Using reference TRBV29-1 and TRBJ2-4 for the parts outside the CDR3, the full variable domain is SAVISQKPSRDICQRGTSLTIQCQVDSQVTMMFWYRQQPGQSLTLIATANQGSEATYESGFVIDKFPISRPNLTFSTLTVSNMSPEDSSIYLCSVIQHGNLAKNIQYFGAGTRLSVL.